The source of this T cell receptor (beta chain) is a study of T cells in Graves' hyperthyroidism and ophthalmopathy. The germline V gene has CDR1 MDHEN and CDR2 SYDVKM. The junction had 12 bases not matched to a gene; V was cut back by 11 bases and J by 4 bases. CDR3 length: 15 amino acids. Study-wide findings and caveats: A model built on 13 V-J features separated ophthalmopathy from stable hyperthyroidism.

RNA transcripts were the template for amplifying TCR beta CDR3 regions. Primed by the HTBI set, a first-round RT-PCR was run on the TCR CDR3. MiXCR was run by TCRdb on the multiplex PCR reads, yielding one entry per CDR3 protein. This table holds 350,000 to 400,000 distinct CDR3 sequences, about 15% found once. The hyperthyroidism patients had all been newly diagnosed, and their disease duration was under 2 months. Their ages ranged from 18 to 65 years. This clonotype was picked up a small number of times. The antigen is undetermined. The source is a woman between 55 and 75 years old with Graves' hyperthyroidism. The sample was blood. The chain employs TRBV28 and TRBJ2-3; 10 nucleotides align to TRBD2. In nucleotides, the CDR3 is TGTGCCTCGACAATTTTAGCGGGAGGACCAGATACGCAGTATTTT. Protein: CASTILAGGPDTQYF.